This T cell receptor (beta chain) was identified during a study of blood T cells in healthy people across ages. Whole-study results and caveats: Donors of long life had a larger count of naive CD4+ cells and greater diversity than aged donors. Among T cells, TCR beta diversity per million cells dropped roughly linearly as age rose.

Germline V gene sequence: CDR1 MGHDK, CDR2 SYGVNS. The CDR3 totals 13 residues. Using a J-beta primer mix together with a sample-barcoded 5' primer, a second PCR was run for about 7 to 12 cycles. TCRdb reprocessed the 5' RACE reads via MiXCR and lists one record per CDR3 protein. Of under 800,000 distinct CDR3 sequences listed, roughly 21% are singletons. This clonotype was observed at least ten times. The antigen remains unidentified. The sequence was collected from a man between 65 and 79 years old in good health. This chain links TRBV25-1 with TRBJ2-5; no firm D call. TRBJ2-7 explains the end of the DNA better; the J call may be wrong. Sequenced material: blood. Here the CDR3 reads CASSPGSPYEQYF. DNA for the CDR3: TGTGCCAGCAGCCCCGGATCTCCCTACGAGCAGTACTTC.